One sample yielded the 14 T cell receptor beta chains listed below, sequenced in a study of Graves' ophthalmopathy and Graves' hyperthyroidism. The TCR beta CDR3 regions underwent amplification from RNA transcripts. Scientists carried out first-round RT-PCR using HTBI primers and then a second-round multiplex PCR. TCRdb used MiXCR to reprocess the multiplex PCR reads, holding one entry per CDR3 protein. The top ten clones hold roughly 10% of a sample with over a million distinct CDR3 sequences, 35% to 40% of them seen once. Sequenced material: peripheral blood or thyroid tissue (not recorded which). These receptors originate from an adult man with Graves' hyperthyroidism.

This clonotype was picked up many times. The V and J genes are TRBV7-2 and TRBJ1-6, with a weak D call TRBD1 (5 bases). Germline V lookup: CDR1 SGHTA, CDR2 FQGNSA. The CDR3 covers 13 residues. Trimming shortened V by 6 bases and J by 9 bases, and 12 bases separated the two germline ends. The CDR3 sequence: CASRPQGGSPLHF. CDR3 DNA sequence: TGTGCCAGCAGGCCTCAGGGCGGTTCACCCCTCCACTTT.

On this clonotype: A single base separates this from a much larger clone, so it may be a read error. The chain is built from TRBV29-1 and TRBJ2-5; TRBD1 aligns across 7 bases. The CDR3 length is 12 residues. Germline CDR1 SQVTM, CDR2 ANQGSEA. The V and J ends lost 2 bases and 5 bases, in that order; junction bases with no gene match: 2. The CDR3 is CSVELQGETQYF. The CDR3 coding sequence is TGCAGCGTTGAACTACAGGGGGAGACCCAGTACTTC.

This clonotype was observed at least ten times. DNA of the CDR3: TGCGCCAGCAGCCAAGGGGATCAGCCCCAGCATTTT. It yields the protein CASSQGDQPQHF. This chain connects TRBV4-1 to TRBJ1-5; D unresolved. V was trimmed by 1 base and J by 5 bases, leaving 3 bases between them. CDR3 size: 12 residues. Looked up from germline, CDR1 is MGHRA and CDR2 is YSYEKL.

The CDR3 sequence: CATSTPGTSGTYEQYF. CDR3 DNA: TGTGCCACCAGCACCCCCGGGACTAGCGGAACCTACGAGCAGTACTTC. V usage is TRBV15 and J usage is TRBJ2-7, with 11 bases that match TRBD2. From germline, CDR1 is LNHNV and CDR2 YYDKDF (reference sequence). V dropped 4 bases and J dropped 2; count of bases not matched to a gene: 7. This CDR3 is 16 amino acids long.

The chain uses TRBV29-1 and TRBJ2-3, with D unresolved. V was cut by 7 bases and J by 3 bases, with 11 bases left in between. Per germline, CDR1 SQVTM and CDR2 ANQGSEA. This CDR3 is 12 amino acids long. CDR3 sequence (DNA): TGCAGCGCCGCGAGTACTACAGATACGCAGTATTTT. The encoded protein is CSAASTTDTQYF.

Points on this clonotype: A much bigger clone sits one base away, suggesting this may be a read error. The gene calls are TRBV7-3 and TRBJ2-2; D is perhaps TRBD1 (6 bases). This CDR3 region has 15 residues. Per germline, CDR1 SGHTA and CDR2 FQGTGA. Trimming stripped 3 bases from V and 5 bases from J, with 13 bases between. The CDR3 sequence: CASSFGERGTGELFF. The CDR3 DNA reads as TGTGCCAGCAGCTTCGGAGAGAGGGGGACCGGGGAGCTGTTTTTT.

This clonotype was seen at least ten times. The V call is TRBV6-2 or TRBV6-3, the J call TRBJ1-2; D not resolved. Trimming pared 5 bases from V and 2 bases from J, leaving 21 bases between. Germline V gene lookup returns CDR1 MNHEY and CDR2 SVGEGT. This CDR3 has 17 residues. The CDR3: CASSVYSEMNTNYGYTF. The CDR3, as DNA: TGTGCCAGCAGTGTGTACAGCGAAATGAACACGAACTATGGCTACACCTTC.

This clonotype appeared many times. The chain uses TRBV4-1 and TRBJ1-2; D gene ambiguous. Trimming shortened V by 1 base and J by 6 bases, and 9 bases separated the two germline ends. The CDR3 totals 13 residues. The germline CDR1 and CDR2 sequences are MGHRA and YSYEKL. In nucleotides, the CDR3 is TGCGCCAGCAGCCAAGTCGGGAAGGATGGCTACACCTTC. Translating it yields CASSQVGKDGYTF.

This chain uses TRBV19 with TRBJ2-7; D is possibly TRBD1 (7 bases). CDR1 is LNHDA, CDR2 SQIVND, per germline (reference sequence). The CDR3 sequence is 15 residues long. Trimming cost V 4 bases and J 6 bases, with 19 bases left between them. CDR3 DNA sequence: TGTGCCAGTAGTAGCGGACAGGTGGGAGGCGGCGAGCAGTACTTC. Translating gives CASSSGQVGGGEQYF.

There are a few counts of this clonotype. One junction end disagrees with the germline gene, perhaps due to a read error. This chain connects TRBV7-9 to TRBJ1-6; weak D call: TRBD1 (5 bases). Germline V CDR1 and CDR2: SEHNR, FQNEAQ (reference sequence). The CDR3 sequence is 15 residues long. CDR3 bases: TGTGCCAGCAGCACAACAGGTGGCTATAATCCACCCCTCCACTTT. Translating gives CASSTTGGYNPPLHF.

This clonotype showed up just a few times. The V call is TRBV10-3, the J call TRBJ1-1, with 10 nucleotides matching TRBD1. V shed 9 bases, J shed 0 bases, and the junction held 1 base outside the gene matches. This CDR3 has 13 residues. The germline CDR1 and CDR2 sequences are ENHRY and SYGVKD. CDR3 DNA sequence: TGTGCCATGGGACAGGGGATGAACACTGAAGCTTTCTTT. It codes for CAMGQGMNTEAFF.

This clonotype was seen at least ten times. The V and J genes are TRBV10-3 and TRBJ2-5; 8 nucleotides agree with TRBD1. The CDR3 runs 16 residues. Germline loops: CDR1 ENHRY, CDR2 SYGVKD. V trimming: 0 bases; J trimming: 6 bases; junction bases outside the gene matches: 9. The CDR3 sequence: CAISESGDRFAQTQYF. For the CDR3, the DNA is TGTGCCATCAGTGAGTCAGGGGACAGGTTCGCACAGACCCAGTACTTC.

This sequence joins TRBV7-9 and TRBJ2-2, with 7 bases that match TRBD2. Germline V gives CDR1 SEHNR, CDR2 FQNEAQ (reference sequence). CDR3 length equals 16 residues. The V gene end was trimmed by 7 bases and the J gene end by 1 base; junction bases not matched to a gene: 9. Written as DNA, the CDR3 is TGTGCCAGCACCTTCCTCTTAGCGGGGAACACCGGGGAGCTGTTTTTT. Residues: CASTFLLAGNTGELFF.

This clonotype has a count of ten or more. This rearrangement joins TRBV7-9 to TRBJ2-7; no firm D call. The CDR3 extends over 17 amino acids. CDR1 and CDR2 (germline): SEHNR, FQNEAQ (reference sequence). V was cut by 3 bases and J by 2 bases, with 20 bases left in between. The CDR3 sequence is CASSLNLGRGPTYEQYF. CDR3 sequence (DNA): TGTGCCAGCAGCTTGAATTTGGGCAGAGGCCCAACCTACGAGCAGTACTTC.